A selection of T cell receptor beta chains follows, all from one sample in a study of regulatory T cells in long-lasting Graves disease. TCRdb reprocessed the multiplex PCR reads via MiXCR and lists one record per CDR3 protein. The data show roughly 420,000 distinct CDR3 sequences, roughly 17% seen once. The sample also formed part of further work on T cells in Graves' hyperthyroidism and ophthalmopathy.

Material: peripheral blood mononuclear cells (PBMCs), obtained at new diagnosis, from a patient treated with antithyroid drugs. Every receptor here comes from a woman aged 25 to 39 with Graves disease. The CDR3 runs from the conserved cysteine through the conserved F or W.

J: TRBJ1-2
V: TRBV5-1
CDR3: CASSLGQGGSLGCTF

J: TRBJ2-1
V: TRBV28
CDR3: CASSSKTSGNNEQFF

J: TRBJ1-2
V: TRBV19
CDR3: CASSIRAEGGYTF

J: TRBJ2-7
V: TRBV10-2
CDR3: CASSEWGRPTGQYEQYF

J: TRBJ2-5
V: TRBV12-3/TRBV12-4
CDR3: CASSPAGETQYF

J: TRBJ1-2
V: TRBV27
CDR3: CASSTTANYGYTF

J: TRBJ2-7
V: TRBV7-2
CDR3: CASRPRLAGGREQYF

J: TRBJ2-5
V: TRBV2
CDR3: CASSEDVQGGETQYF

J: TRBJ2-1
V: TRBV19
CDR3: CASSTSGTISYEQFF

J: TRBJ2-3
V: TRBV2
CDR3: CADNERHTDTQYF

J: TRBJ1-5
V: TRBV28
CDR3: CASTLGVSGNQPQHF

J: TRBJ1-1
V: TRBV19
CDR3: CASIGQAKMNTEAFF

J: TRBJ2-3
V: TRBV12-3/TRBV12-4
CDR3: CASSREGTDTQYF

J: TRBJ2-7
V: TRBV20-1
CDR3: CSARGGRQISYEQYF

J: TRBJ2-2
V: TRBV7-9
CDR3: CASSLDRRNTGELFF

J: TRBJ1-1
V: TRBV6-2/TRBV6-3
CDR3: CASSSMDRKEAFF

J: TRBJ2-7
V: TRBV27
CDR3: CASSSDSHYEQYF

J: TRBJ2-1
V: TRBV4-1
CDR3: CASSQDGGRALVYEQFF

J: TRBJ1-2
V: TRBV19
CDR3: CASSIQGGTYGYTF

J: TRBJ2-1
V: TRBV11-2
CDR3: CASSPGTGGDIEQFF

J: TRBJ1-5
V: TRBV20-1
CDR3: CSAAGAASNQPQHF

J: TRBJ2-6
V: TRBV15
CDR3: CATSPPRQGSGANVLTF

J: TRBJ1-1
V: TRBV20-1
CDR3: CSASEQQNTEAFF

J: TRBJ1-2
V: TRBV7-2
CDR3: CASSFYICSARDLNRAGYGYTF

J: NA
V: TRBV19
CDR3: CASRGALQETQYF

J: TRBJ1-5
V: TRBV27
CDR3: CASSLIGGTGQPQHF

J: TRBJ1-1
V: TRBV7-9
CDR3: CASSPEGTGNTEAFF

J: TRBJ2-1
V: TRBV5-1
CDR3: CASSPVVASNEQFF

J: TRBJ2-2
V: TRBV28
CDR3: CASSLNLGQEGDTGELFF

J: TRBJ1-2
V: TRBV15
CDR3: CATSEYLNYGYTF

J: TRBJ2-3
V: TRBV2
CDR3: CATPRDPGGGDTQYF

J: TRBJ1-2
V: TRBV7-8
CDR3: CASSQRDSSYGYTF

J: TRBJ2-1
V: TRBV7-2
CDR3: CASSPGPWDPDNEQFF

J: TRBJ2-5
V: TRBV5-8
CDR3: CASRDRAGGLETQYF

J: TRBJ2-7
V: TRBV5-1
CDR3: CASSNRPGLAGGEQYF

J: TRBJ2-1
V: TRBV7-2
CDR3: CASKGQADYNEQFF

J: TRBJ2-7
V: TRBV27
CDR3: CASSRLSGRFTYEQYF

J: TRBJ1-2
V: TRBV5-8
CDR3: CASSYILGDGYTF

J: TRBJ1-1
V: TRBV7-2
CDR3: CASSKGGQAPHYEAFF

J: TRBJ2-5
V: TRBV20-1
CDR3: CSTTRGAGERKTQYF

J: TRBJ2-7
V: TRBV27
CDR3: CASSSRPGKSSYEQYF

J: TRBJ2-3
V: TRBV5-1
CDR3: CASSLEQQTRTDTQYF

J: TRBJ2-3
V: TRBV3-1
CDR3: CASGGAAYYTDTQYF

J: TRBJ2-5
V: TRBV2
CDR3: CASISDRKETQYF

J: TRBJ2-4
V: TRBV24-1
CDR3: CATSDTGHQNIQYF

J: TRBJ1-1
V: TRBV28
CDR3: CASSLSGTGVEENTEAFF

J: TRBJ2-5
V: TRBV29-1
CDR3: CSVYRTGQETQYF

J: NA
V: TRBV15
CDR3: CATSSRDRSETQYF

J: TRBJ2-7
V: TRBV27
CDR3: CASSSGGGLQYEQYF

J: TRBJ1-1
V: TRBV28
CDR3: CASSLAGYVNTEAFF

J: TRBJ1-1
V: TRBV6-1
CDR3: CATGAGRYTEAFF

J: TRBJ2-1
V: TRBV7-8
CDR3: CASTPIRVGYNEQFF

J: TRBJ2-7
V: TRBV6-1
CDR3: CASGRGGYEQYF

J: TRBJ2-7
V: TRBV27
CDR3: CASSLGRRSYEQYF